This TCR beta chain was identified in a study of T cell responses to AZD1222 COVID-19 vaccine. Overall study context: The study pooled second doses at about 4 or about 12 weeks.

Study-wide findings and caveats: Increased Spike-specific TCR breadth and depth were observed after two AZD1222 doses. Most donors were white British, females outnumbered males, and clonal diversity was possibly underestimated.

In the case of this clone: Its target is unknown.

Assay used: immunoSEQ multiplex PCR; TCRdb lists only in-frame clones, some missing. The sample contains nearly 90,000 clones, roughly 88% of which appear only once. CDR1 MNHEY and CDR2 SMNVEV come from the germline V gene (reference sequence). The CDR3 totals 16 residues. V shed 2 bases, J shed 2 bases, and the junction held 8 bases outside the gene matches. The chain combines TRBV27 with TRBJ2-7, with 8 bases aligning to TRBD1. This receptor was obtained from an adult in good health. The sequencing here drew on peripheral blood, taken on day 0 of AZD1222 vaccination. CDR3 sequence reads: CASSLEPDRGTYEQYF. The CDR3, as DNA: TGTGCCAGCAGTTTAGAGCCCGACAGGGGAACCTACGAGCAGTACTTC.